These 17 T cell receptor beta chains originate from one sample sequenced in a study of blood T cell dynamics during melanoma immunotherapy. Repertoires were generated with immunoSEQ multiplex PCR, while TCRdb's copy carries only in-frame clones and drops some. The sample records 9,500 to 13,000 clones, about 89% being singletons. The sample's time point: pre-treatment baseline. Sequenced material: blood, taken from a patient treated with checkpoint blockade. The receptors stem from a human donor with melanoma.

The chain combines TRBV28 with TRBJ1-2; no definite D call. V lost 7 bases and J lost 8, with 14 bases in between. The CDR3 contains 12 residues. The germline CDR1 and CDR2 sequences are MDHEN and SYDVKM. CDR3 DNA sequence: TGTGCCAGCAACCCCCCCGTAGGGGGCTACACCTTC. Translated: CASNPPVGGYTF.

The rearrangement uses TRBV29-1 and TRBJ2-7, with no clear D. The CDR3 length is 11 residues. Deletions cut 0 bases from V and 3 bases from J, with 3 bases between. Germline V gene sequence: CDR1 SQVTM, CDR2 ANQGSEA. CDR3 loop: CSVEENYEQYF. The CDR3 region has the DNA TGCAGCGTTGAAGAGAACTACGAGCAGTACTTC.

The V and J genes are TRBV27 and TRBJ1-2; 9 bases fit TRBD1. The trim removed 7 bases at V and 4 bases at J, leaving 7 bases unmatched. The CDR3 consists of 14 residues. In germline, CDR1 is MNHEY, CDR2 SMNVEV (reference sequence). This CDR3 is CASNATGGCYGYTF. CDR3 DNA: TGTGCCAGCAACGCCACAGGGGGCTGCTATGGCTACACCTTC.

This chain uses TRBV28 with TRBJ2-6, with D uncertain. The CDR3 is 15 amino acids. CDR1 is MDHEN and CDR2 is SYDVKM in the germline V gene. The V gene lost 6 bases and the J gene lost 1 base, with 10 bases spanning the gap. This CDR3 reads CASSTDPSGANVLTF. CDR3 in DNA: TGTGCCAGCAGCACTGACCCGTCTGGGGCCAACGTCCTGACTTTC.

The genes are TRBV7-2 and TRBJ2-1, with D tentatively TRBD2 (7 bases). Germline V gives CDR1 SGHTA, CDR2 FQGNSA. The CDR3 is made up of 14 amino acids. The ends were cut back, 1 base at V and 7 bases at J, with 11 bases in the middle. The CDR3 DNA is TGTGCCAGCAGCTTAGAGGGAGGGGGAAATGAGCAGTTCTTC. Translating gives CASSLEGGGNEQFF.

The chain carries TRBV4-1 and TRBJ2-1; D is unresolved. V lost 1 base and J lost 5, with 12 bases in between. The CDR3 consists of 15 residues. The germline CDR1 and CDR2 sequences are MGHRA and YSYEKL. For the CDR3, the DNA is TGCGCCAGCAGCCAAGCCTGGCCGGCAAACAATGAGCAGTTCTTC. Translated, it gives CASSQAWPANNEQFF.

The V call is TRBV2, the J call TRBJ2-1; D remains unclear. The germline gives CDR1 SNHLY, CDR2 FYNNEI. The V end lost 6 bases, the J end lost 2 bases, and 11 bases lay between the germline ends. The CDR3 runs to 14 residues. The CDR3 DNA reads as TGTGCCAGCAGCTCGGGCAGTCCCTACAATGAGCAGTTCTTC. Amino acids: CASSSGSPYNEQFF.

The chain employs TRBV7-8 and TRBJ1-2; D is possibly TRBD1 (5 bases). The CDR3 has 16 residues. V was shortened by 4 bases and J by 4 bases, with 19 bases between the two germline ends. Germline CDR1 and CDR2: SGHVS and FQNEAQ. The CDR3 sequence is CASSSTSTTGVYGYTF. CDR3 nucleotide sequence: TGTGCCAGCAGCTCCACTAGCACGACGGGGGTCTATGGCTACACCTTC.

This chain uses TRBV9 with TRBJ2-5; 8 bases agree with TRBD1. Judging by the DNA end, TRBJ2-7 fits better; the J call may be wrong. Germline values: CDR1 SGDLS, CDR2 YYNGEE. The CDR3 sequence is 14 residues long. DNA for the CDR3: TGTGCCAGCAGCGTGATTGGACAGGGCGACGAGCAGTACTTC. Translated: CASSVIGQGDEQYF.

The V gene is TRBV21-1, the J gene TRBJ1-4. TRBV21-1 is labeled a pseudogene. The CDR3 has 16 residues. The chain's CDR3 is CASSNQTREMGEKLFF. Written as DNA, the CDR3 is TGTGCCAGCAGCAACCAAACAAGGGAAATGGGGGAAAAACTGTTTTTT.

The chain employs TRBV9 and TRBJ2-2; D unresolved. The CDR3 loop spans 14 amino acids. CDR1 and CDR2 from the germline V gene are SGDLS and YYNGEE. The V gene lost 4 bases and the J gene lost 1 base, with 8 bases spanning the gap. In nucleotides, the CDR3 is TGTGCCAGCAGCCCAAGACAGAACACCGGGGAGCTGTTTTTT. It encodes CASSPRQNTGELFF.

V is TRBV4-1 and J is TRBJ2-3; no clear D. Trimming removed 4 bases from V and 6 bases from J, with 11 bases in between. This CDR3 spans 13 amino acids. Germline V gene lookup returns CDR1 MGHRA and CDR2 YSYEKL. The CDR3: CASSLGPGDTQYF. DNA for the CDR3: TGCGCCAGCAGCCTCGGACCTGGGGATACGCAGTATTTT.

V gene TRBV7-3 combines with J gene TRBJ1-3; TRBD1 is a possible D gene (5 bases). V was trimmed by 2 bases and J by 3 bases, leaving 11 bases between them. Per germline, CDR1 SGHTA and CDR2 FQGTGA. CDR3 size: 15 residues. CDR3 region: CASSLSGASGNTIYF. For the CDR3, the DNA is TGTGCCAGCAGCTTATCTGGGGCAAGTGGAAACACCATATATTTT.

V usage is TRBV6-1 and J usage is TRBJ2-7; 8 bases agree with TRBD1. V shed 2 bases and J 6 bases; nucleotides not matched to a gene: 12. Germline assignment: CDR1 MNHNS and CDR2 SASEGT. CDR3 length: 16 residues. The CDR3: CASSERLDDRGSEQYF. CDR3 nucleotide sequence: TGTGCCAGCAGTGAAAGATTAGACGACAGGGGATCCGAGCAGTACTTC.

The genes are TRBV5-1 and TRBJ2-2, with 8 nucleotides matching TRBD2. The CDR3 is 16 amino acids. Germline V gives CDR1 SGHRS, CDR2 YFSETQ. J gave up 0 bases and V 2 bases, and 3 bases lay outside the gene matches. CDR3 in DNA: TGCGCCAGCAGCTTAGCGGGGGATACGAACACCGGGGAGCTGTTTTTT. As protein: CASSLAGDTNTGELFF. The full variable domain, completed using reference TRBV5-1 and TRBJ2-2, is KAGVTQTPRYLIKTRGQQVTLSCSPISGHRSVSWYQQTPGQGLQFLFEYFSETQRNKGNFPGRFSGRQFSNSRSEMNVSTLELGDSALYLCASSLAGDTNTGELFFGEGSRLTVL.

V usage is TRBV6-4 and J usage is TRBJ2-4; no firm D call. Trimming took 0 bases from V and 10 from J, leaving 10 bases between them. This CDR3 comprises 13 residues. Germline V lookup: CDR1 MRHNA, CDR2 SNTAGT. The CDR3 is CASSDSSRAIQYF. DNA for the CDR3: TGTGCCAGCAGTGACTCGAGTCGGGCAATTCAGTACTTC.

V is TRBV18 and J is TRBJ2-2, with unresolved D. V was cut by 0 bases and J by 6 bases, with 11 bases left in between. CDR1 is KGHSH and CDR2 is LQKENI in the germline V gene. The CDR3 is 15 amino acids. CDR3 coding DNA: TGTGCCAGCTCACCACCCTCCCGGGCCTCCGGGGAGCTGTTTTTT. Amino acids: CASSPPSRASGELFF.